This is a list of T cell receptor beta chains from one sample in a study of identical twins. TCRdb fed the 5' RACE reads into MiXCR, producing one record per CDR3 protein. The sample lists 450,000 or so distinct CDR3 sequences; 20% to 25% were seen once. Separately, the same data were catalogued under a study of T cells expressing NK-cell markers.

Sequencing input: CD4+ T cells sorted from blood. These receptors came from a woman between 18 and 29 years old in good health. The CDR3 runs from the conserved cysteine through the conserved F or W. The order of the fields is D gene, J gene, V gene, clone size, CDR3 DNA, CDR3 protein. The D gene is left open where the match is weak. Only part of the rows carry a size: once, few, many, or a class if the clone is expanded.

d_call: -; j_call: TRBJ2-1; v_call: TRBV12-3/TRBV12-4; clone_size: -; cdr3_nt: TGTGCCAGCAACCCCGGGGAGAGCTCCTACAATGAGCAGTTCTTC; cdr3_aa: CASNPGESSYNEQFF
d_call: -; j_call: TRBJ2-3; v_call: TRBV6-5; clone_size: -; cdr3_nt: TGTGCCAGCAGTTACAGAGAGAGCACAGATACGCAGTATTTT; cdr3_aa: CASSYRESTDTQYF
d_call: -; j_call: TRBJ1-2; v_call: TRBV12-3/TRBV12-4; clone_size: many; cdr3_nt: TGTGCCAGCACCCTGAACAGGGTTTTTGGTGGCTACACCTTC; cdr3_aa: CASTLNRVFGGYTF
d_call: TRBD2; j_call: TRBJ2-7; v_call: TRBV29-1; clone_size: few; cdr3_nt: TGCAGCGTTGAAGCCGGGACTAGAAAATCCGGCCCGACCGGGTACGAGCAGTACTTC; cdr3_aa: CSVEAGTRKSGPTGYEQYF
d_call: -; j_call: TRBJ1-5; v_call: TRBV2; clone_size: -; cdr3_nt: TGTGCCAGCAGGCCTGGGTCCAATCAGCCCCAGCATTTT; cdr3_aa: CASRPGSNQPQHF
d_call: -; j_call: TRBJ1-1; v_call: TRBV5-5; clone_size: -; cdr3_nt: TGTGCCAGCAGTCCTACCTGGGACGCCGGGCCATCCACTGAAGCTTTCTTT; cdr3_aa: CASSPTWDAGPSTEAFF
d_call: -; j_call: TRBJ2-5; v_call: TRBV5-1; clone_size: -; cdr3_nt: TGCGCCAGCACGCCAATCCCGGGACGGATAGGGACCCAGTACTTC; cdr3_aa: CASTPIPGRIGTQYF
d_call: -; j_call: TRBJ2-7; v_call: TRBV29-1; clone_size: -; cdr3_nt: TGCAGCGTCCGGGGCAATCCTCGGGTTGACCACGAGCAGTACTTC; cdr3_aa: CSVRGNPRVDHEQYF
d_call: -; j_call: TRBJ2-7; v_call: TRBV2; clone_size: -; cdr3_nt: TGTGCCAGCAGTGAAGCGATGCCGGGGTATTCTTACGAGCAGTACTTC; cdr3_aa: CASSEAMPGYSYEQYF
d_call: TRBD2; j_call: TRBJ2-7; v_call: TRBV7-2; clone_size: -; cdr3_nt: TGTGCCAGCAGCCCCGGGAGGGCCGTAGTCCGAGAGCAGTACTTC; cdr3_aa: CASSPGRAVVREQYF
d_call: -; j_call: TRBJ2-5; v_call: TRBV12-3/TRBV12-4; clone_size: many; cdr3_nt: TGTGCCAGCAGTAACGGACCCGGAATGCAGACCCAGTACTTC; cdr3_aa: CASSNGPGMQTQYF
d_call: -; j_call: TRBJ2-1; v_call: TRBV12-3/TRBV12-4; clone_size: -; cdr3_nt: TGTGCCAGCAGTTTAGCGGAAGGGAGCGAGCAGTTCTTC; cdr3_aa: CASSLAEGSEQFF
d_call: -; j_call: TRBJ2-7; v_call: TRBV27; clone_size: -; cdr3_nt: TGTGCCAGCAGTTACCTCCCAACCGGGCCAGTCTACGAGCAGTACTTC; cdr3_aa: CASSYLPTGPVYEQYF
d_call: -; j_call: TRBJ1-2; v_call: TRBV29-1; clone_size: many; cdr3_nt: TGCAGCGTTGAAAGGCAGGGCGGCTACACCTTC; cdr3_aa: CSVERQGGYTF
d_call: -; j_call: TRBJ2-2; v_call: TRBV2; clone_size: few; cdr3_nt: TGTGCCAGCATTGACATGACGAACACCGGGGAGCTGTTTTTT; cdr3_aa: CASIDMTNTGELFF
d_call: -; j_call: TRBJ2-7; v_call: TRBV7-2; clone_size: -; cdr3_nt: TGTGCCAGCAGCCAGACAGCCTCAAGCTCCTACGAGCAGTACTTC; cdr3_aa: CASSQTASSSYEQYF
d_call: -; j_call: TRBJ1-1; v_call: TRBV12-3/TRBV12-4; clone_size: many; cdr3_nt: TGTGCCAGCAGTTTAATGAACACTGAAGCTTTCTTT; cdr3_aa: CASSLMNTEAFF
d_call: TRBD2; j_call: TRBJ2-1; v_call: TRBV7-2; clone_size: -; cdr3_nt: TGTGCCAGCAGCTTGTGGACTAGCGGGAGAGGCAATGAGCAGTTCTTC; cdr3_aa: CASSLWTSGRGNEQFF
d_call: -; j_call: TRBJ2-7; v_call: TRBV4-3; clone_size: -; cdr3_nt: TGCGCCAGCAGCCAAGAAGTCGTCACCGAGCAGTACTTC; cdr3_aa: CASSQEVVTEQYF
d_call: TRBD1; j_call: TRBJ2-7; v_call: TRBV5-1; clone_size: many; cdr3_nt: TGCGCCAGCAGCTTGGGACAGGGAAGCTACGAGCAGTACTTC; cdr3_aa: CASSLGQGSYEQYF
d_call: -; j_call: TRBJ2-3; v_call: TRBV30; clone_size: few; cdr3_nt: TGTGCCTGGAGTGTAATAACAGATACGCAGTATTTT; cdr3_aa: CAWSVITDTQYF
d_call: -; j_call: TRBJ2-1; v_call: TRBV9; clone_size: -; cdr3_nt: TGTGCCAGCAGGGGCCTGAAAGGTTCGGGTGAGCAGTTCTTC; cdr3_aa: CASRGLKGSGEQFF